A selection of T cell receptor beta chains follows, all from one sample in a study of control samples from healthy donors and cancer patients. Only in-frame clones appear in the TCRdb table, and some are missing; sequencing was by immunoSEQ multiplex PCR. Of more than 20,000 clones in the sample, approximately 90% were seen once. Sequencing was done on a sample of PBMCs. The source is a man in his fifties with lung cancer. CDR3s include the opening cysteine and the closing phenylalanine or tryptophan. Each record gives: D gene, V gene, clone size, J gene, CDR3 protein, CDR3 DNA. The D gene is left open where the match is weak. Size is omitted from some rows. Given values are once, few, many or a class for expanded clones.

-	TRBV7-3	few	TRBJ2-7	CASSKDRGEQYF	TGTGCCAGCAGCAAAGACAGAGGCGAGCAGTACTTC
-	TRBV4-1	-	TRBJ1-3	CASSVYWDKDSGNTIYF	TGCGCCAGCAGTGTTTATTGGGACAAAGACTCTGGAAACACCATATATTTT
TRBD1	TRBV13	-	TRBJ1-1	CASRRQGETEAFF	TGTGCCAGCAGGAGACAGGGAGAAACTGAAGCTTTCTTT
-	TRBV6-5	-	TRBJ2-3	CASSAPSTDTQYF	TGTGCCAGCAGCGCCCCCAGCACAGATACGCAGTATTTT
TRBD1	TRBV6-5	-	TRBJ1-2	CASSYIKRDRYYGYTF	TGTGCCAGCAGTTACATCAAGCGGGACAGATACTATGGCTACACCTTC
-	TRBV7-2	-	TRBJ1-4	CASSAPGATNEKLFF	TGTGCCAGCAGCGCTCCGGGGGCAACTAATGAAAAACTGTTTTTT
TRBD1	TRBV6-1	-	TRBJ2-2	CASSVRTGGHTGELFF	TGTGCCAGCAGTGTGAGGACAGGGGGCCACACCGGGGAGCTGTTTTTT
-	TRBV6-5	-	TRBJ1-6	CASSSRIGPLHF	TGTGCCAGCAGTTCCCGTATCGGACCCCTCCACTTT
TRBD2	TRBV7-2	-	TRBJ2-5	CASSLGLAGGTGETQYF	TGTGCCAGCAGCTTAGGTCTAGCGGGGGGGACGGGAGAGACCCAGTACTTC
-	TRBV11-3	-	TRBJ2-1	CASSSAQGRSYNEQFF	TGTGCCAGCAGCTCCGCCCAGGGCAGGAGCTACAATGAGCAGTTCTTC
-	TRBV7-3	-	TRBJ1-1	CASSSGTGNTEAFF	TGTGCCAGCAGCTCCGGGACGGGCAACACTGAAGCTTTCTTT
-	TRBV24-1	once	TRBJ2-5	CATSDLGAAQETQYF	TGTGCCACCAGTGATTTAGGGGCAGCCCAAGAGACCCAGTACTTC
-	TRBV24-1	-	TRBJ2-1	CATSVPGMSVNEQFF	TGTGCCACCAGTGTCCCGGGGATGTCCGTAAATGAGCAGTTCTTC
-	TRBV5-1	-	TRBJ1-6	CASSSGDGTYNSPLHF	TGCGCCAGCAGCTCCGGGGACGGTACCTATAATTCACCCCTCCACTTT
-	TRBV7-3	-	TRBJ2-3	CASSSYGDTQYF	TGTGCCAGCAGCTCGTACGGGGATACGCAGTATTTT
-	TRBV4-1	-	TRBJ1-2	CASSQAGAKLFGYTF	TGCGCCAGCAGCCAAGCGGGGGCTAAGTTGTTTGGCTACACCTTC
TRBD1	TRBV6-5	-	TRBJ1-3	CASSYSGQGDTIYF	TGTGCCAGCAGTTACTCGGGACAGGGGGACACCATATATTTT
-	TRBV10-2	once	TRBJ1-3	CASSEIYSSHSGNTIYF	TGCGCCAGCAGTGAGATCTACAGCTCCCACTCTGGAAACACCATATATTTT
TRBD1	TRBV24-1	-	TRBJ2-1	CATRGTEDFNEQFF	TGTGCCACCAGGGGGACAGAAGATTTCAATGAGCAGTTCTTC
TRBD1	TRBV5-4	-	TRBJ2-7	CASSWTGGSYEQYF	TGTGCCAGCAGCTGGACAGGGGGTTCCTACGAGCAGTACTTC
-	TRBV14	-	TRBJ1-4	CASSPTANEKLFF	TGTGCCAGCAGCCCTACAGCTAATGAAAAACTGTTTTTT
-	TRBV4-3	-	TRBJ1-4	CASSQDRGRATNEKLFF	TGCGCCAGCAGCCAAGATAGGGGTAGAGCAACTAATGAAAAACTGTTTTTT
-	TRBV7-2	-	TRBJ1-1	CASSLDQNTEAFF	TGTGCCAGCAGCTTAGACCAAAACACTGAAGCTTTCTTT
TRBD2	TRBV7-2	-	TRBJ2-5	CASRLAGEETQYF	TGTGCCAGCCGGCTAGCGGGGGAAGAGACCCAGTACTTC